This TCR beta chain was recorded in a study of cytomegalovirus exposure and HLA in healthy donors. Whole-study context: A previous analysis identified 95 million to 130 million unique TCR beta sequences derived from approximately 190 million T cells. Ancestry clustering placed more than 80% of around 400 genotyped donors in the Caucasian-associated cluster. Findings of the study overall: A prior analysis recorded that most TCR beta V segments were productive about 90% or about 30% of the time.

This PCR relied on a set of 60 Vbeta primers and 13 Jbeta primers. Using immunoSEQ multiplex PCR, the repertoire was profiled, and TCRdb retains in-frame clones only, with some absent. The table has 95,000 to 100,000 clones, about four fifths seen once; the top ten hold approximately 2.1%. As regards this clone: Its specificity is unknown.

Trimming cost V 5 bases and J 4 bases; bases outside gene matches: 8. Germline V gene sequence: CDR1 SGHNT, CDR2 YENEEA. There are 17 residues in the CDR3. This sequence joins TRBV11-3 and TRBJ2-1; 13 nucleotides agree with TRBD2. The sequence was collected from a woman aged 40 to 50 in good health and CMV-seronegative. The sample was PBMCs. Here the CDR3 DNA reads TGTGCCAGCAGCCCAGGGACTAGCGGGGAGCATTACAATGAGCAGTTCTTC. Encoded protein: CASSPGTSGEHYNEQFF.